One and the same sample provided the 30 T cell receptor beta chains below, sequenced in a study of Graves' ophthalmopathy and Graves' hyperthyroidism. The authors amplified TCR beta CDR3 regions from RNA transcripts. First-round RT-PCR used HTBI primers; second-round multiplex PCR followed. TCRdb recomputed calls from the multiplex PCR reads with MiXCR, one row per CDR3 protein. The sample lists around 1,200,000 distinct CDR3 sequences, about two fifths seen once, with roughly 11% in the top ten. Source material: peripheral blood or thyroid tissue (not recorded which). The receptors were gathered from an adult man with Graves' hyperthyroidism.

This clonotype appeared many times. The chain uses TRBV6-6 and TRBJ1-5, with TRBD1 as a possible D gene (5 bases). Germline CDR1 MNHNY, CDR2 SVGAGI (reference sequence). The CDR3 runs 16 residues. V was clipped by 2 bases and J by 1 base, with 12 bases between them. The CDR3 region has the DNA TGTGCCAGCAGTTACGAGTTGGGGGACAGCAATCAGCCCCAGCATTTT. Encoded protein: CASSYELGDSNQPQHF.

J is TRBJ2-2 and V is TRBV30; D ambiguous. The CDR3 runs 13 residues. CDR1 is GTSNPN, CDR2 SVGIG, per germline (reference sequence). Between the trimmed V and J ends, which lost 2 bases and 3 bases, there was a span of 7 bases. CDR3 in amino acids: CAWSRDDTGELFF. The CDR3 nucleotides are TGTGCCTGGAGTCGTGACGACACCGGGGAGCTGTTTTTT.

This sequence joins TRBV25-1 and TRBJ1-1, with 9 bases that match TRBD1. CDR3 length: 16 amino acids. Germline V lookup: CDR1 MGHDK, CDR2 SYGVNS. V was pared by 4 bases and J by 4 bases, with 10 bases of the junction left unmatched. The CDR3 DNA reads as TGTGCCAGCAGTGCCCGACCGGGACAGGGCGCCACTGAAGCTTTCTTT. Amino acid sequence: CASSARPGQGATEAFF. The whole variable domain, filled in from reference TRBV25-1 and TRBJ1-1, reads EADIYQTPRYLVIGTGKKITLECSQTMGHDKMYWYQQDPGMELHLIHYSYGVNSTEKGDLSSESTVSRIRTEHFPLTLESARPSHTSQYLCASSARPGQGATEAFFGQGTRLTVV.

Only one count was recorded for this clonotype. This rearrangement joins TRBV10-2 to TRBJ1-2; D is perhaps TRBD1 (5 bases). V was trimmed by 6 bases and J by 6 bases, leaving 20 bases between them. Germline CDR1 reads WSHSY; CDR2 reads SAAADI. The CDR3 runs to 15 residues. The DNA for the CDR3 is TGCGCCAGCAGCCCGGGGGGAGCGCTTGGTGATGGCTACACCTTC. It encodes CASSPGGALGDGYTF.

The table lists this clonotype with a few counts. This sequence may be a read error, since a much larger clone differs from it by one base. The chain employs TRBV7-8 and TRBJ1-6; D unresolved. Trimming cost V 1 base and J 2 bases, with 6 bases left between them. The CDR3 runs to 15 residues. Germline CDR1 is SGHVS and CDR2 is FQNEAQ. CDR3 residues: CASSLGVAYNSPLHF. DNA of the CDR3: TGTGCCAGCAGCTTAGGGGTTGCCTATAATTCACCCCTCCACTTT.

Ten or more counts support this clonotype. The chain has TRBV19 and TRBJ2-7; 7 bases fit TRBD1. Looked up from germline, CDR1 is LNHDA and CDR2 is SQIVND (reference sequence). The V and J ends lost 10 bases and 6 bases, in that order; junction bases with no gene match: 12. The CDR3 is 13 residues long. This CDR3 reads CATSGDRVGEQYF. The CDR3 region has the DNA TGTGCCACCTCAGGTGACAGGGTCGGCGAGCAGTACTTC.

Ten or more counts support this clonotype. This chain uses TRBV11-2 with TRBJ2-5; 8 bases fit TRBD1. Germline CDR1 SGHAT, CDR2 FQNNGV. The V gene end was trimmed by 1 base and the J gene end by 2 bases; junction bases not matched to a gene: 6. The CDR3 sequence is 16 residues long. The CDR3 protein is CASSLGAGGRQETQYF. Written as DNA, the CDR3 is TGTGCCAGCAGCTTAGGGGCAGGGGGCCGGCAAGAGACCCAGTACTTC.

This clonotype was detected ten times or more. CDR3 bases: TGTGCCAGCAGCGACAGGGATGGCTCACCCCTCCACTTT. This translates into CASSDRDGSPLHF. The chain uses TRBV7-6 and TRBJ1-6; 7 positions agree with TRBD1. Germline values: CDR1 SGHVS, CDR2 FNYEAQ. The length of the CDR3 is 13 residues. V lost 5 bases, J lost 10 bases, and 5 bases stayed unmatched.

The chain uses TRBV12-3 or TRBV12-4 and TRBJ1-2, with D possibly TRBD1 on 5 matching bases. Trimming stripped 6 bases from V and 10 bases from J, with 15 bases between. The CDR3 runs 12 residues. DNA of the CDR3: TGTGCCAGCAGCCTCGGGGGTACGATCTACACCTTC. It translates to CASSLGGTIYTF.

Only a few counts were recorded for this clonotype. The V call is TRBV4-1, the J call TRBJ2-5; 7 nucleotides align to TRBD2. CDR3 length: 16 residues. CDR1 is MGHRA and CDR2 is YSYEKL in the germline V gene. J lost 4 bases, V lost 4 bases, and 12 bases had no gene match. The CDR3 bases are TGCGCCAGCAGCCCAAGCGTCTCGGGGGGTCGAGAGACCCAGTACTTC. Encoded protein: CASSPSVSGGRETQYF.

There are many counts of this clonotype. The V call is TRBV20-1, the J call TRBJ1-6; the D is unclear. Between the trimmed V and J ends, which lost 0 bases and 9 bases, there was a span of 15 bases. The CDR3 loop spans 15 amino acids. Germline-derived CDR1 and CDR2 are DFQATT and SNEGSKA (reference sequence). As DNA, the CDR3 is TGCAGTGCTAGAGATTCGGAGGGTTCGGGTTCACCCCTCCACTTT. This gives the protein CSARDSEGSGSPLHF.

Regarding this clonotype: A much larger clone sits a single nucleotide away, making a read error possible. The chain employs TRBV2 and TRBJ2-7, with 9 bases fitting TRBD1. V lost 5 bases, J lost 7 bases, and 12 bases stayed unmatched. Germline values: CDR1 SNHLY, CDR2 FYNNEI. This CDR3 is 15 amino acids long. CDR3 coding DNA: TGTGCCAGCAGTTCAACCCCCGGGACAGGGCATGAGCAGTACTTC. This translates into CASSSTPGTGHEQYF. The whole variable domain, filled in from reference TRBV2 and TRBJ2-7, reads EPEVTQTPSHQVTQMGQEVILRCVPISNHLYFYWYRQILGQKVEFLVSFYNNEISEKSEIFDDQFSVERPDGSNFTLKIRSTKLEDSAMYFCASSSTPGTGHEQYFGPGTRLTVT.

This clonotype turned up a few times. A read error may be the cause here, since a much bigger clone is one base away. The genes are TRBV6-2 or TRBV6-3 and TRBJ1-2, with a tentative D call TRBD1 (5 bases). This CDR3 comprises 15 residues. Germline CDR1 reads MNHEY; CDR2 reads SVGEGT. The CDR3 DNA is TGTGCCAGCAGTACCCCCCAGCGACAGCTCTATGACTACACCTTC. Its protein product is CASSTPQRQLYDYTF.

For this clonotype: Because the CDR3's place on the DNA is in doubt, the DNA is left out and the CDR3 is given as listed by TCRdb. The V call is TRBV7-2, the J call TRBJ2-2; no check of the table's D call, TRBD1, against the DNA was made. The germline V gene encodes CDR1 SGHTA and CDR2 FQGNSA. The CDR3 extends over 14 residues, inclusive of both ends. This CDR3 is CASSPGRRPGSCFF.

Comments on this clonotype: This sequence may be a read error, since a much larger clone differs from it by one base. This chain joins TRBV6-6 and TRBJ1-2, with D tentatively TRBD1 (5 bases). V lost 1 base and J 8 bases, leaving 8 bases between the germline ends. Germline V lookup: CDR1 MNHNY, CDR2 SVGAGI (reference sequence). The CDR3 sequence is 12 residues long. This chain's CDR3 is CASSYYRQGYTF. Written as DNA, the CDR3 is TGTGCCAGCAGTTACTACAGGCAAGGCTACACCTTC.

The chain combines TRBV20-1 with TRBJ1-5, with D possibly matching TRBD1 (6 bases). CDR3 length: 12 amino acids. The V gene's germline CDR1 is DFQATT and CDR2 SNEGSKA (reference sequence). CDR3 nucleotide sequence: TGCAATGACGGACAGACCAATCAGCCCCAGCATTTT. It encodes CNDGQTNQPQHF.

As regards this clonotype: A clone one base away is much larger, so this may be a read error. The gene calls are TRBV13 and TRBJ2-7; D is undetermined. This CDR3 spans 14 amino acids. Looked up from germline, CDR1 is PRHDT and CDR2 is FYEKMQ (reference sequence). This CDR3 is CVSSLREANYEQYF. CDR3 DNA sequence: TGTGTCAGCAGCTTGCGCGAAGCGAACTACGAGCAGTACTTC.

V usage is TRBV12-3 or TRBV12-4 and J usage is TRBJ1-2, with TRBD1 as a possible D gene (6 bases). Trimming stripped 5 bases from V and 9 bases from J, with 16 bases between. This CDR3 is built from 13 residues. CDR3 sequence reads: CASSRTAKRSYTF. The CDR3 nucleotides read TGTGCCAGCAGTAGGACAGCCAAAAGGAGCTACACCTTC.

The chain combines TRBV25-1 with TRBJ1-1; D may be TRBD1 (6 bases). CDR1 is MGHDK, CDR2 SYGVNS, per germline. The CDR3 contains 18 residues. V shed 6 bases and J shed 3 bases, with 26 bases lying between them. CDR3 nucleotides: TGTGCCAGCAGGACCAATCTGAACACCGGGGGCGCGTACACTGAAGCTTTCTTT. Amino acid sequence: CASRTNLNTGGAYTEAFF.

A note on this clonotype: Because the CDR3's place on the DNA is in doubt, the DNA is left out and the CDR3 is given as listed by TCRdb. The CDR3 loop is CASSFYICSASRDSISYEQYF. The rearrangement joins TRBV7-2 to TRBJ2-7; TRBD1 is taken as the D call from the table, unchecked against the DNA. The CDR3 length is 21 residues, termini included. Looked up from germline, CDR1 is SGHTA and CDR2 is FQGNSA.

V gene TRBV12-3 or TRBV12-4 combines with J gene TRBJ2-7; the D gene is possibly TRBD2 (7 bases). The V gene lost 2 bases and the J gene lost 2 bases, with 16 bases spanning the gap. The CDR3 loop spans 16 amino acids. CDR3 amino acids: CASSLSADGGPYEQYF. In DNA, the CDR3 is TGTGCCAGCAGTTTATCCGCGGACGGGGGGCCCTACGAGCAGTACTTC.

This clonotype was detected only a few times. For the CDR3, the DNA is TGTGCCAGCAGTGCTCTGACAGATACGCAGTATTTT. It is translated as CASSALTDTQYF. J is TRBJ2-3 and V is TRBV2; no definite D call. The germline V gene has CDR1 SNHLY and CDR2 FYNNEI. CDR3 length: 12 amino acids. V dropped 4 bases and J dropped 3 bases, with 5 bases sitting between them.

On this clonotype itself: This clone may be a read error of a much larger clone one base away. This chain uses TRBV2 with TRBJ2-5; D is perhaps TRBD1 (6 bases). V lost 6 bases to trimming and J lost 4 bases, with 15 bases between them. The CDR3 covers 14 residues. Germline CDR1 is SNHLY and CDR2 is FYNNEI. For the CDR3, the DNA is TGTGCCAGCAGCAACAGGGCTGGGGGAGAGACCCAGTACTTC. Residues: CASSNRAGGETQYF.

This sequence joins TRBV20-1 and TRBJ2-7; 8 bases map to TRBD2. J was trimmed by 0 bases and V by 5 bases; bases with no gene match: 9. The CDR3 runs to 15 residues. Germline V gene data show CDR1 as DFQATT and CDR2 as SNEGSKA (reference sequence). CDR3 DNA sequence: TGCAGTGCTCAGTCGTCCGGGGGGGCCTCCTACGAGCAGTACTTC. It yields the protein CSAQSSGGASYEQYF.

In this sample, this clonotype turned up many times. V gene TRBV7-9 combines with J gene TRBJ1-3, with TRBD1 matching over 7 bases. Germline CDR1 SEHNR, CDR2 FQNEAQ (reference sequence). The CDR3 runs 16 residues. With 5 bases clipped from V and 0 bases from J, the junction kept 7 bases outside the gene matches. The CDR3 here is CASSGGTVVSGNTIYF. DNA of the CDR3: TGTGCCAGCAGCGGGGGGACAGTCGTCTCTGGAAACACCATATATTTT.

There are a few counts of this clonotype. The V and J genes are TRBV10-2 and TRBJ1-2, with no clear D. The ends were cut back, 6 bases at V and 1 base at J, with 21 bases in the middle. From germline, CDR1 is WSHSY and CDR2 SAAADI. The CDR3 has 17 residues. The CDR3: CASSQVSLARGNYGYTF. As DNA, the CDR3 is TGCGCCAGCAGCCAAGTTAGTCTTGCGCGGGGTAACTATGGCTACACCTTC.

This clonotype was recorded only once. The chain uses TRBV20-1 and TRBJ1-5; 10 positions agree with TRBD1. Trimming at V came to 6 bases and at J to 14 bases, leaving 10 bases not matched to a gene. The CDR3 has 12 residues. Germline CDR1 is DFQATT and CDR2 is SNEGSKA (reference sequence). The DNA for the CDR3 is TGCAGTGCGATCCGGGACAGGGGCTACGAGCATTTT. As protein: CSAIRDRGYEHF.

This clonotype was recorded many times. This chain links TRBV5-5 with TRBJ1-6; 10 bases match TRBD1. The V and J ends lost 4 bases and 13 bases, in that order; junction bases with no gene match: 8. The CDR3 contains 14 residues. CDR1 and CDR2 (germline): SGHKS, YYEKEE (reference sequence). CDR3 coding DNA: TGTGCCAGCAGCCAGGGGACAGGGGATGGGCCCCTCCACTTT. Its translation is CASSQGTGDGPLHF.

The chain recombines TRBV10-3 with TRBJ2-1, with no clear D. The ends were cut back, 9 bases at V and 7 bases at J, with 7 bases in the middle. The V gene's germline CDR1 is ENHRY and CDR2 SYGVKD. CDR3 length: 10 amino acids. CDR3 sequence: CAIGTNEQFF. For the CDR3, the DNA is TGTGCCATTGGTACGAATGAGCAGTTCTTC.

A few counts support this clonotype. The rearrangement links TRBV28 to TRBJ2-7; perhaps TRBD2 as D (6 bases). Germline CDR1 is MDHEN and CDR2 is SYDVKM. V lost 4 bases and J lost 5, with 15 bases in between. This CDR3 spans 14 amino acids. The CDR3 loop reads CASSSPGLEDEQYF. CDR3 DNA sequence: TGTGCCAGCAGTTCTCCGGGACTCGAGGACGAGCAGTACTTC.